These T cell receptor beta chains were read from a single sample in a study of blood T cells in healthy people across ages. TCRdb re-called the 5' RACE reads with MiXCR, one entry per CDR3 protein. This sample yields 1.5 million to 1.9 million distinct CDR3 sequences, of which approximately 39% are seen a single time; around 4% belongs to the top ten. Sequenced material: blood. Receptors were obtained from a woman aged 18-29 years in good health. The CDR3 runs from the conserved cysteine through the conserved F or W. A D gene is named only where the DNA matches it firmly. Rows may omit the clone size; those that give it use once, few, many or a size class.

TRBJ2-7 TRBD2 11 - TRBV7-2 TGTGTCAGCAGCAGAGGACTAGCGGAGTTCTTC CVSSRGLAEFF
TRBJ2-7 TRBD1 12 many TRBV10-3 TGTGCCATCGGACAGGGCTCCTACGAGCAGTACTTC CAIGQGSYEQYF
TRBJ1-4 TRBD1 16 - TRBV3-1 TGTGCCAGCAGCCAAGATGGAGGACAGGGTAATGAAAAACTGTTTTTT CASSQDGGQGNEKLFF
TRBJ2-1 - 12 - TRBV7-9 TGTGCCAGCAGCTCTGAAGTCAATGAGCAGTTCTTC CASSSEVNEQFF
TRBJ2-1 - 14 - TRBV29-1 TGCAGCGTGACGACTGATCTCTCCTACAATGAGCAGTTCTTC CSVTTDLSYNEQFF
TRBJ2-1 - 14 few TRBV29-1 TGCAGCGTTGAAGTTCGACCGCCGAACAATGAGCAGTTCTTC CSVEVRPPNNEQFF
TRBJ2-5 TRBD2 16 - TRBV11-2 TGTGCCAGCAGCCGACTAGCGGGGGGGCGTGGTGAGACCCAGTACTTC CASSRLAGGRGETQYF
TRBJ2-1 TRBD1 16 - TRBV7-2 TGTGCCAGCAGCATCACCTTCGGGACAGGTTACAATGAGCAGTTCTTC CASSITFGTGYNEQFF
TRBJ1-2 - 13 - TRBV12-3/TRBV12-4 TGTGCCAGCAGTTTTTGGGTACGGTATGGCTACACCTTC CASSFWVRYGYTF
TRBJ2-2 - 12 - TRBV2 TGTGCCACCTTCCCAGGGGCCGGGGAGCTGTTTTTT CATFPGAGELFF
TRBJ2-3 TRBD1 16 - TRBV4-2 TGTGCCAGCAGCCAAACCGACAGGGGCAGCACAGATACGCAGTATTTT CASSQTDRGSTDTQYF
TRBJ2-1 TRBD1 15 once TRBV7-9 TGTGCCGGCAGCTTACTGGGACAGGGTTACAATGAGCAGTTCTTC CAGSLLGQGYNEQFF
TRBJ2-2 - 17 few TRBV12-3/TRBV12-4 TGTGCCAGCAGCAAACACCCGGGACAATCAAACACCGGGGAGCTGTTTTTT CASSKHPGQSNTGELFF
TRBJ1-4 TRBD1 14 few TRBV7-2 TGTGCCAGCAGCTCCGGGACAGGGCAGGAAAAACTGTTTTTT CASSSGTGQEKLFF
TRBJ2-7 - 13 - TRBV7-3 TGTGCCAGCAGCCCAGGGGCATTTGGAGGGCAGTACTTC CASSPGAFGGQYF
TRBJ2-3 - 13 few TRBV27 TGTGCCAGCAGTGCCGGGCCGGGAGATACGCAGTATTTT CASSAGPGDTQYF
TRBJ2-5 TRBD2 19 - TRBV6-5 TGTGCCAGCAGTTACCTAGCGGGAGGGCCCTGGCACTCCTACAATGAGCAGTACTTC CASSYLAGGPWHSYNEQYF
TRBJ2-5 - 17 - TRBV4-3 TGCGCCAGCAGCCAAGATGGGCCTCTCATACTTGGAGAGACCCAGTACTTC CASSQDGPLILGETQYF
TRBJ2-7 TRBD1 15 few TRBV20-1 TGCAGTGCTAGAGATTCAGGCAGGGGGCAATCAGATGAGTACTTC CSARDSGRGQSDEYF
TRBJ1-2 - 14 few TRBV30 TGTGCCTGGAGTGGACAGATACCTAACTATGGCTACACCTTC CAWSGQIPNYGYTF
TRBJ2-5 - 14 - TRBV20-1 TGCAGTCTTATCGGGGGGCCCTCCCGGGAGACCCAGTACTTC CSLIGGPSRETQYF
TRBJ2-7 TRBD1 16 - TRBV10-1 TGCGCCAGCAGTGATGCTGGACAGGGACCGCGTGGCGAGCAGTACTTC CASSDAGQGPRGEQYF
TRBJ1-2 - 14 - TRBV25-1 TGTGCCAGCAGCCCCGGGGGCAGGGACACTCGATACACCTTC CASSPGGRDTRYTF
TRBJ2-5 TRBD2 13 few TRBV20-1 TGCAGTGCTACTAGCGGGAGGAGAGAGACCCAGTACTTC CSATSGRRETQYF
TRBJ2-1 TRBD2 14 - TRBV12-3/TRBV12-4 TGTGCCAGCAGTTTAGACGGCGGGAGGAATGAGCAGTTCTTC CASSLDGGRNEQFF
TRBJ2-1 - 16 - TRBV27 TGTGCCAGCAGTTTCTCGGGCCAACGGTGCAAGAATGAGCAGTTCTTC CASSFSGQRCKNEQFF
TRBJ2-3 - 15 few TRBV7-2 TGTGCCAGCAGCAGAGGTGGGGTGTTAGCAGATACGCAGTATTTT CASSRGGVLADTQYF
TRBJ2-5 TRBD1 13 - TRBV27 TGTGCCAGCAGTAACAGCCACAGGGGTGAGCAGTACTTC CASSNSHRGEQYF
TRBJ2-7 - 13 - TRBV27 TGTGCCAGCAGTTTTGTCGGGGAGAATGAGCAGTACTTC CASSFVGENEQYF
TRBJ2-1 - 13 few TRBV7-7 TGTGCTAGCAGCTCCAGACTAGAGAATGAGCAGTTCTTC CASSSRLENEQFF
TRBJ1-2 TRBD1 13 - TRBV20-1 TGCAGTGCTACGAGGGGGACAGCCTATGGCTACACCTTC CSATRGTAYGYTF
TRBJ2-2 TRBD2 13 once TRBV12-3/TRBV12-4 TGTGCCAGCAGGCGGACTAGCCGAGGGGAGCTGTTTTTT CASRRTSRGELFF
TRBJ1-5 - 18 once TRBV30 TGTGCCTGGAGTGCTGGACAGCTTGTTACCTATAGCAATCAGCCCCAGCATTTT CAWSAGQLVTYSNQPQHF
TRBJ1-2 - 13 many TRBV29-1 TGCAGCGTTCAGGTCTATACTAACTATGGCTACACCTTC CSVQVYTNYGYTF
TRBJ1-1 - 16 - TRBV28 TGTGCCAGCAGTAGTTTTGGAACAGGGAGGAACACTGAAGCTTTCTTT CASSSFGTGRNTEAFF
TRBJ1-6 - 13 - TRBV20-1 TGCAGTGCTCGCGGTGATTATAATTCACCCCTCCACTTT CSARGDYNSPLHF
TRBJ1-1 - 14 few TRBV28 TGTGCCAGCAGTTCGCACAGGGACAACACTGAAGCTTTCTTT CASSSHRDNTEAFF
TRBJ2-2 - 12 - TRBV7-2 TGTGCCAGCAGCTGGATAACCGGGGAGCTGTTTTTT CASSWITGELFF
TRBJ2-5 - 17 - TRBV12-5 TGTGCTAGTGGTTTGGAGAGCTGGGAGCCCGAAATCCATGAGCAGTACTTC CASGLESWEPEIHEQYF
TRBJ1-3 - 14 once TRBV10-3 TGTGCCGCCCTGGACGTGAGCTCTGGAAACACCATATATTTT CAALDVSSGNTIYF
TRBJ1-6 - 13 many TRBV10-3 TGTGCCATCAGTGCAGGGGTAAATTCACCCCTCCACTTT CAISAGVNSPLHF
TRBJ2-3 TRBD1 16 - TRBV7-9 TGTGCCAGCAGCTCCTTCCGGGACAGGGACACAGATACGCAGTATTTT CASSSFRDRDTDTQYF
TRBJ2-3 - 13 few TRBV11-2 TGTGCCAGCAGCTTTTTTCAAGCAGATACGCAGTATTTT CASSFFQADTQYF
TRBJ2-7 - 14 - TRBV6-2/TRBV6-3 TGTGCCAGCAGTAAAACAGTATTTGGCTACGAGCAGTACTTC CASSKTVFGYEQYF
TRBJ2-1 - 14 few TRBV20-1 TGCAGTGCTAGGGTTGGGCCCACAGGAGTTGAGCAGTTCTTC CSARVGPTGVEQFF
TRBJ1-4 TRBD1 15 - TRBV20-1 TGCAGTGCTAGCAACCCGGGACAGTTTAATGAAAAACTGTTTTTT CSASNPGQFNEKLFF
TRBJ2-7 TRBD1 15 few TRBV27 TGTGCCAGCAAGCCTTCCGGGACAGGGGCCTACGAGCAGTACTTC CASKPSGTGAYEQYF
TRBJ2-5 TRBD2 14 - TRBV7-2 TGTGCCAGCAGCTTAGGCGGGGGGCCGGAGACCCAGTACTTC CASSLGGGPETQYF
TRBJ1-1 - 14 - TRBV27 TGTGCCAGCAGTTTACTTCCGGGGAACACTGAAGCTTTCTTT CASSLLPGNTEAFF
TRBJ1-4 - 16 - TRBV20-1 TGCAGTGCCTCCGGACAGTATGTTGCAACTAATGAAAAACTGTTTTTT CSASGQYVATNEKLFF
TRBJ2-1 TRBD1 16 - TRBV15 TGTGCCACCAGCAGAGGACAGGGGTTCCCCTACAATGAGCAGTTCTTC CATSRGQGFPYNEQFF
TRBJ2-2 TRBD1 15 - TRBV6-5 TGTGCTAGCAGTTTGGGACAGGGGGCTTACGGGGAGCTGTTTTTT CASSLGQGAYGELFF
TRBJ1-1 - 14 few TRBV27 TGTGCCAGCAGACTCTTGACAGCTAACACTGAAGCTTTCTTT CASRLLTANTEAFF